A single sample is the source of the 20 T cell receptor beta chains below, sequenced in a study of blood T cell repertoires in COVID-19 (TCRdb year 2020). Library construction relied on the immunoSEQ multiplex PCR assay. TCRdb stores this immuneACCESS table with in-frame sequences only. Part of the clones is absent; in the studies checked, under half of the shortfall reflects unresolved V genes, and no reason is known for the rest. Present in this sample are around 280,000 clones, about 90% of which were seen just once. The ten largest clones capture 1.5% to 2% of the sample. Sequencing was performed on PBMCs or T cells enriched from blood (not recorded which). Receptors were obtained from a woman in her late teens or twenties with acute COVID-19.

This clone was observed a few times. The chain combines TRBV6-1 with TRBJ1-6; tentatively, D is TRBD1 (5 bases). CDR3 length equals 15 residues. The V end was cut by 2 bases, the J end by 8 bases, with 13 bases between. The germline CDR1 and CDR2 sequences are MNHNS and SASEGT. This CDR3 is CASSELTGVDSPLHF. The DNA for the CDR3 is TGTGCCAGCAGTGAATTAACAGGTGTCGATTCACCCCTCCACTTT.

The rearrangement joins TRBV27 to TRBJ2-1, with D possibly being TRBD2 (6 bases). CDR1 and CDR2 from the germline V gene are MNHEY and SMNVEV (reference sequence). The CDR3 is 15 residues long. With 5 bases removed from V and 7 bases from J, the gap between germline ends came to 18 bases. The CDR3 DNA sequence: TGTGCCAGCAGTCCCGGGACTCCCGGAAGGAATGAGCAGTTCTTC. Protein product: CASSPGTPGRNEQFF.

The chain has TRBV29-1 and TRBJ1-2; 9 bases map to TRBD1. Unmatched junction bases numbered 11, after V lost 6 bases and J lost 6 bases. This CDR3 contains 14 residues. Germline CDR1 reads SQVTM; CDR2 reads ANQGSEA. As DNA, the CDR3 is TGCAGCGTCGATGGACGCTGGGACAGGGATGGCTACACCTTC. Amino acids: CSVDGRWDRDGYTF.

The chain joins TRBV5-8 to TRBJ2-2; no definite D call. This CDR3 is 15 amino acids long. Germline CDR1 is SGHTS and CDR2 is YDEGEE. Deletions cut 3 bases from V and 1 base from J, with 10 bases between. The CDR3 DNA reads as TGTGCCAGCAGCTACAGAAACCAGAACACCGGGGAGCTGTTTTTT. Its protein is CASSYRNQNTGELFF.

The chain links TRBV6-5 to TRBJ2-1, with 8 bases matching TRBD2. V trimming: 0 bases; J trimming: 9 bases; junction bases outside the gene matches: 7. The germline V gene encodes CDR1 MNHEY and CDR2 SVGAGI. The CDR3 extends over 15 amino acids. The CDR3 reads CASSYSAGRAREQFF. The CDR3 DNA reads TGTGCCAGCAGTTACTCCGCCGGGAGGGCCCGTGAGCAGTTCTTC.

The gene calls are TRBV19 and TRBJ1-5, with 10 bases that match TRBD1. This CDR3 spans 20 amino acids. Germline-derived CDR1 and CDR2 are LNHDA and SQIVND (reference sequence). V trimming: 5 bases; J trimming: 1 base; junction bases outside the gene matches: 17. For the CDR3, the DNA is TGTGCCAGTAGTTCTCCGGGAGCTGGGACAGGGGTTAGGAGCAATCAGCCCCAGCATTTT. It codes for CASSSPGAGTGVRSNQPQHF.

This chain connects TRBV9 to TRBJ2-7; the match to TRBD2 covers 7 bases. V was pared by 3 bases and J by 0 bases, with 3 bases of the junction left unmatched. The CDR3 has 14 residues. Germline V gene sequence: CDR1 SGDLS, CDR2 YYNGEE. Here the CDR3 reads CASSGGLVSYEQYF. CDR3 in DNA: TGTGCCAGCAGCGGCGGACTAGTCTCCTACGAGCAGTACTTC.

This clone was counted once. The CDR3 loop reads CATSDPSGRTDTQYF. CDR3 nucleotides: TGTGCCACCAGTGACCCGAGCGGGAGGACGGATACGCAGTATTTT. This sequence joins TRBV24-1 and TRBJ2-3, with 9 bases identical to TRBD2. Germline assignment: CDR1 KGHDR and CDR2 SFDVKD. This CDR3 comprises 15 residues. V gave up 4 bases and J gave up 6 bases; unmatched junction bases: 7.

The CDR3 nucleotides are TGTGCCGCGAGACAACAGGGGACCCCGAATTCACCCCTCCACTTT. Translation: CAARQQGTPNSPLHF. This chain uses TRBV30 with TRBJ1-6, with 7 bases aligning to TRBD1. In germline, CDR1 is GTSNPN, CDR2 SVGIG (reference sequence). CDR3 length: 15 amino acids. J was trimmed by 7 bases and V by 8 bases; bases with no gene match: 14.

The gene calls are TRBV30 and TRBJ2-4, with 7 bases fitting TRBD1. Per germline, CDR1 GTSNPN and CDR2 SVGIG (reference sequence). CDR3 length equals 16 residues. With 3 bases clipped from V and 5 bases from J, the junction kept 13 bases outside the gene matches. The CDR3 DNA is TGTGCCTGGAGCAAGTACAGGGGTCACTGGGAAAACATTCAGTACTTC. It yields the protein CAWSKYRGHWENIQYF.

Only one count was recorded for this clone. V gene TRBV4-1 combines with J gene TRBJ1-4; TRBD1 matches 10 bases. With 2 bases clipped from V and 8 bases from J, the junction kept 5 bases outside the gene matches. The germline CDR1 and CDR2 sequences are MGHRA and YSYEKL. This CDR3 contains 15 residues. The CDR3 sequence: CASSQTGQGHEKLFF. CDR3 nucleotide sequence: TGCGCCAGCAGCCAAACGGGACAGGGGCACGAAAAACTGTTTTTT.

This chain uses TRBV4-1 with TRBJ2-1, with TRBD2 matching 9 bases. The CDR3 length is 16 residues. Trimming cost V 4 bases and J 4 bases; bases outside gene matches: 8. The V gene's germline CDR1 is MGHRA and CDR2 YSYEKL. In DNA form, the CDR3 reads TGCGCCAGCAGCCGAGGACTAGCGCTCCCTTACAATGAGCAGTTCTTC. Its translation is CASSRGLALPYNEQFF.

CDR3 DNA: TGTGCCAGTAGCCGAAGGGCAGGGGGTGCAACTAATGAAAAACTGTTTTTT. Protein product: CASSRRAGGATNEKLFF. The chain uses TRBV19 and TRBJ1-4, with TRBD1 matching over 7 bases. The CDR3 runs 17 residues. The V segment lost 6 bases and the J segment 0 bases; nucleotides outside the gene matches: 10. CDR1 and CDR2 from the germline V gene are LNHDA and SQIVND (reference sequence).

The chain links TRBV28 to TRBJ1-2; D remains unclear. The V and J ends lost 2 bases and 4 bases respectively, with 11 bases between them. Looked up from germline, CDR1 is MDHEN and CDR2 is SYDVKM. The length of the CDR3 is 14 residues. CDR3 DNA: TGTGCCAGCAGTTTAGCTGCTTCGGGCTATGGCTACACCTTC. Protein product: CASSLAASGYGYTF.

The J gene is TRBJ2-5, the V gene TRBV28; D perhaps matches TRBD1 (5 bases). The germline V gene has CDR1 MDHEN and CDR2 SYDVKM. The germline V and J ends were trimmed by 7 bases and 2 bases, with 20 bases remaining between them. This CDR3 is 16 amino acids long. The CDR3 here is CASTRVVSGAQETQYF. The CDR3 DNA sequence: TGTGCCAGCACCCGTGTAGTGAGTGGGGCACAAGAGACCCAGTACTTC. Full variable domain (rest looked up from reference TRBV28 and TRBJ2-5): DVKVTQSSRYLVKRTGEKVFLECVQDMDHENMFWYRQDPGLGLRLIYFSYDVKMKEKGDIPEGYSVSREKKERFSLILESASTNQTSMYLCASTRVVSGAQETQYFGPGTRLLVL.

The gene calls are TRBV27 and TRBJ1-5; D unresolved. This CDR3 region has 13 residues. The V and J ends lost 4 bases and 5 bases respectively, with 9 bases between them. CDR1 and CDR2 (germline): MNHEY, SMNVEV (reference sequence). CDR3 coding DNA: TGTGCCAGCAGTTCGGGGAGGGATCAGCCCCAGCATTTT. It is translated as CASSSGRDQPQHF.

The V and J genes are TRBV7-9 and TRBJ1-4, with 7 nucleotides matching TRBD1. Per germline, CDR1 SEHNR and CDR2 FQNEAQ (reference sequence). With V trimmed by 1 base and J by 5 bases, 4 bases remained unmatched. CDR3 length equals 15 residues. In nucleotides, the CDR3 is TGTGCCAGCAGCTTAGTGGGACAGCCGAATGAAAAACTGTTTTTT. It codes for CASSLVGQPNEKLFF.

This chain joins TRBV4-2 and TRBJ2-1; 8 nucleotides align to TRBD1. Germline-derived CDR1 and CDR2 are LGHNA and YNFKEQ. CDR3 length: 14 amino acids. V was pared by 4 bases and J by 5 bases, with 4 bases of the junction left unmatched. CDR3: CASSPTGVDNEQFF. CDR3 coding DNA: TGTGCCAGCAGCCCGACAGGGGTTGACAATGAGCAGTTCTTC.

The rearrangement joins TRBV21-1 to TRBJ2-1; the table's D call, TRBD2, was not checked against the DNA. TRBV21-1 is deemed a pseudogene. The CDR3 is made up of 19 amino acids. The CDR3 coding sequence is TGTGCCAGCAGCGTGGAGGGGGCTGAGTGGCTAGCGGGTTACAATGAGCAGTTCTTC. Translated, it gives CASSVEGAEWLAGYNEQFF.

V is TRBV30 and J is TRBJ1-5; D is undetermined. The CDR3 length is 13 residues. The V gene lost 0 bases and the J gene lost 4 bases, with 7 bases spanning the gap. CDR1 and CDR2 from the germline V gene are GTSNPN and SVGIG (reference sequence). The CDR3 protein is CAWSVQRNQPQHF. CDR3 nucleotides: TGTGCCTGGAGTGTACAGCGGAATCAGCCCCAGCATTTT.